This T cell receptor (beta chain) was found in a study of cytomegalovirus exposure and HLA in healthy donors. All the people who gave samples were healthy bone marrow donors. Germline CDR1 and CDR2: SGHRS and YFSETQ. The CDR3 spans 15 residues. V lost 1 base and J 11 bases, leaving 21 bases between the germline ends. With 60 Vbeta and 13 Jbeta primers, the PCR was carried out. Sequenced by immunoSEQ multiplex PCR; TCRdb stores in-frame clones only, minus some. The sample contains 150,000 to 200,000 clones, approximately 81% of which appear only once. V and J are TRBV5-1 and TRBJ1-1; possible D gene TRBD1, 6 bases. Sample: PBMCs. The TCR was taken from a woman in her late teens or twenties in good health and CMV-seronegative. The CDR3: CASSLTSPGVLFAFF. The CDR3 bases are TGCGCCAGCAGCTTGACTTCCCCAGGGGTACTGTTTGCTTTCTTT.